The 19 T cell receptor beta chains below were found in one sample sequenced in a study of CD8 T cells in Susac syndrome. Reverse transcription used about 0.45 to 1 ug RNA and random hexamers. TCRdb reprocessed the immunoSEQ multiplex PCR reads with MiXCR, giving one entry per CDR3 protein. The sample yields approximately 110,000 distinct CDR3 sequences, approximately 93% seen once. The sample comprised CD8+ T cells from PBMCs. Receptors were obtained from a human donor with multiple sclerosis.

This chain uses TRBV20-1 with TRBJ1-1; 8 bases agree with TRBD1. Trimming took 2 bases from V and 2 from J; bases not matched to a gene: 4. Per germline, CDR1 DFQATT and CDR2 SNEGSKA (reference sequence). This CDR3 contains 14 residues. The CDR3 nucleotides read TGCAGTGCTAGATCAGGGGGCTTTAACACTGAAGCTTTCTTT. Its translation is CSARSGGFNTEAFF.

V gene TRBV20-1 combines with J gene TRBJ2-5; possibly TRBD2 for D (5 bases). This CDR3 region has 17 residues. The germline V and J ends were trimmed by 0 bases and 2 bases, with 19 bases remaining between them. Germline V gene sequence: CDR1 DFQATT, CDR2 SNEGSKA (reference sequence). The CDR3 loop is CSARDTVSRAQQETQYF. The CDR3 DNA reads TGCAGTGCTAGAGATACGGTGTCGCGGGCCCAACAAGAGACCCAGTACTTC.

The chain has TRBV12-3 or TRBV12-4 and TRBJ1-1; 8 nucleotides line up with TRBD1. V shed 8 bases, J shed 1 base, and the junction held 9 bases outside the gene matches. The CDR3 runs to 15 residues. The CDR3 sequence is CASGTPGTGNTEAFF. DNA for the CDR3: TGTGCCAGCGGAACTCCCGGGACAGGGAACACTGAAGCTTTCTTT.

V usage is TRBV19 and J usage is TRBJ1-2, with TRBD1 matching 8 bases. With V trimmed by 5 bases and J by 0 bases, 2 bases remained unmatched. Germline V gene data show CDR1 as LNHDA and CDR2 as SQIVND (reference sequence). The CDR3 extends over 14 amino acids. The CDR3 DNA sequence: TGTGCCAGTAGTCCGGGACAGGCTAACTATGGCTACACCTTC. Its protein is CASSPGQANYGYTF.

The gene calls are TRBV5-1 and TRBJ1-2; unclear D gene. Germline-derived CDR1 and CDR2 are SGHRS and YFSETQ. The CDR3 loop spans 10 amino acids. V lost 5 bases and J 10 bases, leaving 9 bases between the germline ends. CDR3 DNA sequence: TGCGCCAGCAGGGGTGAAAACTACACCTTC. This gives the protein CASRGENYTF.

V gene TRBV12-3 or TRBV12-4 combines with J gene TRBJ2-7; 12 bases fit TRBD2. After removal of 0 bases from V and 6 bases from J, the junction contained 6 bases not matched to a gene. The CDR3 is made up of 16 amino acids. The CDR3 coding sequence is TGTGCCAGCAGTTTAGCGACTAGCGGGAGTTTCGGCGAGCAGTACGTC. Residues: CASSLATSGSFGEQYV.

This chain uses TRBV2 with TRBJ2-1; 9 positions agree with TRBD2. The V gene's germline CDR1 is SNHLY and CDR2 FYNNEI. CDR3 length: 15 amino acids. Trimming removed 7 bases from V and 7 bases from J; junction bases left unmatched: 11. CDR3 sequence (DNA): TGTGCCAGCACTGAGGGGCTAGCGGGAATTAATGAGCAGTTCTTC. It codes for CASTEGLAGINEQFF.

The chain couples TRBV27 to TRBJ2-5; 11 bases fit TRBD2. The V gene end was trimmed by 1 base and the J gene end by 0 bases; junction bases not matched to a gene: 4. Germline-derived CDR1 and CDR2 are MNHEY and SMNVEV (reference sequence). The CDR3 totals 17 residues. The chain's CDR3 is CASSLWVAGGHQETQYF. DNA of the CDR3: TGTGCCAGCAGTTTATGGGTAGCGGGAGGGCACCAAGAGACCCAGTACTTC.

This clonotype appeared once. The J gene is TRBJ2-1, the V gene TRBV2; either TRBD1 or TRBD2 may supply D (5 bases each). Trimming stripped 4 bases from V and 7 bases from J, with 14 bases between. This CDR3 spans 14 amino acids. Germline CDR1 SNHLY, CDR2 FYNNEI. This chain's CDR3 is CASSGPGTGNEQFF. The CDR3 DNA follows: TGTGCCAGCAGTGGCCCGGGGACGGGGAATGAGCAGTTCTTC.

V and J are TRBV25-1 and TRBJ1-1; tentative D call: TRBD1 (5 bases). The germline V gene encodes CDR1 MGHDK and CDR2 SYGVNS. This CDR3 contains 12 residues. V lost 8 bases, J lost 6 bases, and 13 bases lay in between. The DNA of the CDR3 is TGTGCCAGCCGGCACCGAGGGGCTGAAGCTTTCTTT. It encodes CASRHRGAEAFF.

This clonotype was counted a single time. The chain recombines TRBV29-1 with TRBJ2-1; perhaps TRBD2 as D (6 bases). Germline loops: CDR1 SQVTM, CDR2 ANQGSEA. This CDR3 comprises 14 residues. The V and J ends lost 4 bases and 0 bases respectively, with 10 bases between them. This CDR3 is CSVGRGGSYNEQFF. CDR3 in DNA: TGCAGCGTTGGGCGGGGCGGCTCCTACAATGAGCAGTTCTTC.

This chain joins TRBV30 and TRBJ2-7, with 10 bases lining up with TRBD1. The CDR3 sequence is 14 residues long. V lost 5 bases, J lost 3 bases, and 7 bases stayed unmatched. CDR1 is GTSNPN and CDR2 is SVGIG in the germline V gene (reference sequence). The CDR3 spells CAWEGTGEYYEQYF. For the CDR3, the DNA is TGTGCCTGGGAAGGGACAGGGGAGTACTACGAGCAGTACTTC.

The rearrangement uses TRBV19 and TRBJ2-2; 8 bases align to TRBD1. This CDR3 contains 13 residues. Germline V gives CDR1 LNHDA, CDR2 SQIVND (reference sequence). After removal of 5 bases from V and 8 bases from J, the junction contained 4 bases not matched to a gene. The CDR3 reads CASSGQGRGELFF. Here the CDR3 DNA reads TGTGCCAGTAGTGGACAGGGTCGGGGGGAGCTGTTTTTT.

Written as DNA, the CDR3 is TGTGCCAGCAGCCTAGCGCACAGGGAAACTCAAGAGACCCAGTACTTC. This codes for CASSLAHRETQETQYF. This rearrangement joins TRBV9 to TRBJ2-5, with D perhaps given as TRBD1 or TRBD2 (6 bases each). The CDR3 spans 16 residues. V lost 4 bases, J lost 2 bases, and 18 bases lay in between. CDR1 SGDLS and CDR2 YYNGEE come from the germline V gene. Together with reference TRBV9 and TRBJ2-5, the CDR3 gives the full variable domain: DSGVTQTPKHLITATGQRVTLRCSPRSGDLSVYWYQQSLDQGLQFLIQYYNGEERAKGNILERFSAQQFPDLHSELNLSSLELGDSALYFCASSLAHRETQETQYFGPGTRLLVL.

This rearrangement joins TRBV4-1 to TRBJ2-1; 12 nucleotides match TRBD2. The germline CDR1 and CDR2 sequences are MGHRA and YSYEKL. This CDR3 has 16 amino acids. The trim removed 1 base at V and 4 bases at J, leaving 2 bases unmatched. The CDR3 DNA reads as TGCGCCAGCAGCCAAGCCGGACTAGCGGGGTACAATGAGCAGTTCTTC. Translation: CASSQAGLAGYNEQFF.

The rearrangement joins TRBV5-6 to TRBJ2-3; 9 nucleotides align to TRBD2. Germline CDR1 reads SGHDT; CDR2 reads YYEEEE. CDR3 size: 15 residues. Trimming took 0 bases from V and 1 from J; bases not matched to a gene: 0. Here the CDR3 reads CASSLGLAGTDTQYF. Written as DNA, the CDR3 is TGTGCCAGCAGCTTGGGACTAGCGGGCACAGATACGCAGTATTTT.

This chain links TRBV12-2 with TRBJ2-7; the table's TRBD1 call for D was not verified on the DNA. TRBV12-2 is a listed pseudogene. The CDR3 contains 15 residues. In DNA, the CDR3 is TGTGCAAGTCGCTTAGGGGGGGTGCGGGGGTACGAGCAGTACGTC. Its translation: CASRLGGVRGYEQYV.

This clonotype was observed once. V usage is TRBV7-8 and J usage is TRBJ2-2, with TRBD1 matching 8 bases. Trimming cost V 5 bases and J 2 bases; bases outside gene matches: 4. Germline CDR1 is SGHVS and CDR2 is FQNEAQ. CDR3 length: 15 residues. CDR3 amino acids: CASSHDRGNTGELFF. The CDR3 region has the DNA TGTGCCAGCAGCCACGACAGGGGCAACACCGGGGAGCTGTTTTTT.

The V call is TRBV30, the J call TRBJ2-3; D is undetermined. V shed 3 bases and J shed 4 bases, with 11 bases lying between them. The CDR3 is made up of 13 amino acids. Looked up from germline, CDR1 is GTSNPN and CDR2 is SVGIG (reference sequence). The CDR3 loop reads CAWSATTPDTQYF. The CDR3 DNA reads TGTGCCTGGAGCGCGACCACCCCAGATACGCAGTATTTT.